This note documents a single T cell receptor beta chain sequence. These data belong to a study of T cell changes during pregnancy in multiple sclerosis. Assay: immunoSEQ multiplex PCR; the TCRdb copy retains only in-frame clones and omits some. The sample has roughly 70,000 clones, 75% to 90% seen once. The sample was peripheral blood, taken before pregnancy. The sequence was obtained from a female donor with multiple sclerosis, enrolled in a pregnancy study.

The CDR3, as DNA: TGTGCCAGCAGTTTTCTCCCCGGCAATCAGCCCCAGCATTTT. It codes for CASSFLPGNQPQHF. The J gene is TRBJ1-5, the V gene TRBV27; D ambiguous. The CDR3 runs to 14 residues. Trimming removed 3 bases from V and 2 bases from J, with 8 bases in between. The germline V gene encodes CDR1 MNHEY and CDR2 SMNVEV (reference sequence).